This T cell receptor (beta chain) was captured by sequencing in a study of cytomegalovirus exposure and HLA in healthy donors. Whole-study findings and limits: With later analysis, a missense DCLRE1C variant became linked to TCR beta V- and J-gene trimming. According to an earlier analysis, most TCR beta V segments yielded productive rearrangements about 87% or about 30% of the time. Later analysis suggested links between common viral pathogens and several top significant clusters. It was reported that TCR beta sequences correctly inferred the HLA-A and HLA-B alleles for most subjects.

The PCR contained 60 Vbeta and 13 Jbeta primers. This table comes from immunoSEQ multiplex PCR, and its TCRdb copy is limited to in-frame clones, with some not included. Among roughly 120,000 clones listed, roughly four fifths were seen once. With regard to this clone: Antigen: not known.

The clonotype comes from a man aged 40-49 years in good health and CMV-seronegative. What was sequenced was PBMCs.

In DNA, the CDR3 is TGTGCCACCTACACGGCGGTCTATGGCTACACCTTC. This encodes CATYTAVYGYTF. The rearrangement joins TRBV6-1 to TRBJ1-2; the D is unclear. The CDR3 consists of 12 residues. Germline V gene sequence: CDR1 MNHNS, CDR2 SASEGT. The V end lost 10 bases, the J end lost 4 bases, and 13 bases lay between the germline ends.